This T cell receptor (beta chain) was documented in a study of human T cells and chemical hapten exposure. In TCRdb, the RACE reads were re-called with MiXCR into one record per CDR3 protein. The sample carries around 69,000 distinct CDR3 sequences, about 9.4% recorded once. This clonotype was counted between two and nine times. Time point given: patch test 1, 2 weeks after DPC sensitization. Specified treatment: therapeutic diphenylcyclopropenone sensitization with weekly scalp DPC. The sample consisted of whole blood, taken in connection with sensitization to the hapten diphenylcyclopropenone (DPC). This TCR came from a woman between 40 and 55 years old with alopecia areata. Some clones in this sample may be carry-over from other donors' samples.

This chain's CDR3 is CASSQVSSGGAYYEQFF. The CDR3 region has the DNA TGTGCCAGCAGCCAAGTCTCTAGCGGGGGGGCCTATTATGAGCAGTTCTTC. This chain uses TRBV4-2 with TRBJ2-1; TRBD2 matches at 12 bases. This CDR3 has 17 amino acids. The trim removed 1 base at V and 8 bases at J, leaving 9 bases unmatched. Germline assignment: CDR1 LGHNA and CDR2 YNFKEQ.